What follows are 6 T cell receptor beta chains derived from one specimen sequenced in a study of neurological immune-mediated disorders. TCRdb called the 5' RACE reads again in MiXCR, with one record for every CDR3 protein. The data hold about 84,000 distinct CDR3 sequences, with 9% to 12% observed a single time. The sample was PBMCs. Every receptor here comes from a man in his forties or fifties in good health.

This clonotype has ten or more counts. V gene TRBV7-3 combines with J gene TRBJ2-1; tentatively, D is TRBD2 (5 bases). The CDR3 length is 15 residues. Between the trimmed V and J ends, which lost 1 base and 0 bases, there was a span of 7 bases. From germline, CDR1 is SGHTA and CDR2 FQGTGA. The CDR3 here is CASSLRGVSYNEQFF. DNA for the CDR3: TGTGCCAGCAGCTTAAGGGGAGTCTCCTACAATGAGCAGTTCTTC.

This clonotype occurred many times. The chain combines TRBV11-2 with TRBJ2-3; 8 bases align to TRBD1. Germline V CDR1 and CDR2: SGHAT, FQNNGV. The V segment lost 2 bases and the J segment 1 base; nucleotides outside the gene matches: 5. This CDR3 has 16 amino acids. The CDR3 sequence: CASSLSQGARTDTQYF. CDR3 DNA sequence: TGTGCCAGCAGCTTATCCCAGGGGGCGCGCACAGATACGCAGTATTTT.

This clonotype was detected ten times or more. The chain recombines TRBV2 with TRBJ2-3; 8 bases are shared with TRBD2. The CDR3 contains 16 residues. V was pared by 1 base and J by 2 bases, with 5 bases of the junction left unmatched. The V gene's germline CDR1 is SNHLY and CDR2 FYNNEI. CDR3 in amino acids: CASSEVGGGSTDTQYF. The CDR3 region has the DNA TGTGCCAGCAGTGAAGTTGGCGGGGGGTCCACAGATACGCAGTATTTT.

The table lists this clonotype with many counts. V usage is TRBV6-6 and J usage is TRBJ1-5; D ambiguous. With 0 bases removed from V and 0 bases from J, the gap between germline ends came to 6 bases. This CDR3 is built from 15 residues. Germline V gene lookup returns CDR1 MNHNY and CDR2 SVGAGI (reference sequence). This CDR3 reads CASSYSYGSNQPQHF. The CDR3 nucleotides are TGTGCCAGCAGTTACTCGTACGGTAGCAATCAGCCCCAGCATTTT.

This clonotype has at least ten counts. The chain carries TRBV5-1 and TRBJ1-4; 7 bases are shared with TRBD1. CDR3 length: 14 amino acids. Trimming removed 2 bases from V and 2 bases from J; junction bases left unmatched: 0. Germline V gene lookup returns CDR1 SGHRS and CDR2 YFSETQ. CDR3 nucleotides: TGCGCCAGCAGCTTACAGGGGACTAATGAAAAACTGTTTTTT. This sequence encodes CASSLQGTNEKLFF.

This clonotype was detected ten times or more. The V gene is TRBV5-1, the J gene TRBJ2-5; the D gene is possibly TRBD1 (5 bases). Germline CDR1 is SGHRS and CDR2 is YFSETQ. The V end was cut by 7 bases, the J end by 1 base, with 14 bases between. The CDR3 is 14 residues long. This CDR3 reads CASGGAGGQETQYF. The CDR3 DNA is TGCGCCAGCGGTGGGGCCGGTGGCCAAGAGACCCAGTACTTC. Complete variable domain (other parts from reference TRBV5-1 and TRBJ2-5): KAGVTQTPRYLIKTRGQQVTLSCSPISGHRSVSWYQQTPGQGLQFLFEYFSETQRNKGNFPGRFSGRQFSNSRSEMNVSTLELGDSALYLCASGGAGGQETQYFGPGTRLLVL.